A selection of T cell receptor beta chains follows, all from one sample in a study of T cells after yellow fever vaccination. TCRdb itself ran the 5' RACE reads through MiXCR, one entry per CDR3 protein. This sample has 400,000 or so distinct CDR3 sequences, with around 20% found just once. The sequences come from PBMCs, collected before the yellow fever booster vaccination. The receptors were gathered from a man aged 18 to 30 who received the YFV17D yellow fever vaccine. Both conserved end residues are part of each CDR3. The D gene is left open where the match is weak. Clone size, where shown, is once, few, many, or a class for clones that have expanded.

V	J	D	size	DNA	CDR3
TRBV4-3	TRBJ2-7	.	few	TGCGCCAGCAGCCAAGAGCTCTCCATTTACGAGCAGTACTTC	CASSQELSIYEQYF
TRBV5-5	TRBJ1-6	TRBD1	few	TGTGCCAGCAGCTTTTGGACAGGGGATTCACCCCTCCACTTT	CASSFWTGDSPLHF
TRBV6-5	TRBJ2-3	.	many	TGTGCCAGCAGTTACACAAACACAGATACGCAGTATTTT	CASSYTNTDTQYF
TRBV4-3	TRBJ2-5	.	few	TGCGCCAGCAGCCAAGCTTGGGGGGTAACAGGGGAGAAGGAGACCCAGTACTTC	CASSQAWGVTGEKETQYF
TRBV6-1	TRBJ1-1	.	.	TGTGCCAGCAGTGCTGCGCAGGGTGGGATTACTGAAGCTTTCTTT	CASSAAQGGITEAFF
TRBV7-2	TRBJ1-1	.	.	TGTGCCAGCAGCGACAGGTACACTGAAGCTTTCTTT	CASSDRYTEAFF
TRBV6-5	TRBJ2-7	.	few	TGTGCCAGCAGTTACCTTCCCCGGGGGGAGCAGTACTTC	CASSYLPRGEQYF
TRBV5-6	TRBJ2-3	TRBD2	.	TGTGCCAGCAACCCCCTAACTAGCGGGGGGGCTACAGATACGCAGTATTTT	CASNPLTSGGATDTQYF
TRBV12-3/TRBV12-4	TRBJ1-2	.	few	TGTGCCAGCAGCCGGACGGGGACCGGCTCCGGCTACACCTTC	CASSRTGTGSGYTF
TRBV5-5	TRBJ1-5	.	few	TGTGCCAGCAGCTTGGCCTTCGGACAGAATCAGCCCCAGCATTTT	CASSLAFGQNQPQHF
TRBV7-2	TRBJ2-3	TRBD2	.	TGTGCCAGCAGCTTTGTCCCTCTAGCGGGGAGGGATACGCAGTATTTT	CASSFVPLAGRDTQYF
TRBV7-3	TRBJ2-2	TRBD1	few	TGTGCCAGCAGCCCCGGACAGGGGTCAAACACCGGGGAGCTGTTTTTT	CASSPGQGSNTGELFF
TRBV7-8	TRBJ2-3	.	few	TGTGCCAGCAGCTTTGGGGTCGGAACAGATACGCAGTATTTT	CASSFGVGTDTQYF
TRBV6-5	TRBJ2-1	TRBD1	many	TGTGCCAGCAGTTACAAGGACAGGGGGGCCAATGAGCAGTTCTTC	CASSYKDRGANEQFF
TRBV12-3/TRBV12-4	TRBJ2-5	TRBD2	few	TGTGCCAGCAGTTGGGGATTAGGGCTAGCGGGGGTCTCGGAGACCCAGTACTTC	CASSWGLGLAGVSETQYF
TRBV4-2	TRBJ2-1	.	.	TGTGCCAGCAGAAAGGAAAACAAGCAGTTCTTC	CASRKENKQFF
TRBV20-1	TRBJ2-7	.	few	TGCAGTGCTAGGCTGTTGGGGCAGGAGAGATACGGGCAGTACTTC	CSARLLGQERYGQYF
TRBV4-3	TRBJ2-2	.	few	TGCGCCAGCAGCCAAGATCTTGGGTCTCACGGGGAGCTGTTTTTT	CASSQDLGSHGELFF
TRBV5-1	TRBJ1-4	.	few	TGCGCCACCTCAAGGGGGGAAGGCGATGAAAAACTGTTTTTT	CATSRGEGDEKLFF
TRBV20-1	TRBJ2-1	.	few	TGCAGTGCTGCGACTAGTGAGGGGCTGGGTGAGCAGTTCTTC	CSAATSEGLGEQFF
TRBV29-1	TRBJ1-2	.	.	TGCAGCGTTGAAGATCACGGGGTCGGCTACACCTTC	CSVEDHGVGYTF
TRBV11-2	TRBJ2-2	TRBD2	few	TGTGCCAGCAGCTCATCTAGCGGGGGGAGGTTCACCGGGGAGCTGTTTTTT	CASSSSSGGRFTGELFF
TRBV4-1	TRBJ1-2	.	few	TGCGCCAGCAGCCAAGTCATTACGGGGGGCTACTATGGCTACACCTTC	CASSQVITGGYYGYTF
TRBV9	TRBJ2-5	TRBD1	.	TGTGCCAGCAGCGTTCTCGGGACAGGGCAAGAGACCCAGTACTTC	CASSVLGTGQETQYF
TRBV4-3	TRBJ2-3	TRBD1	few	TGCGCCAGCAGCCAAGGGCCCGGACAGGGGGTCGGCACAGATACGCAGTATTTT	CASSQGPGQGVGTDTQYF
TRBV7-3	TRBJ2-1	.	.	TGTGCCAGCAGCTCTATGGGGTTATACAATGAGCAGTTCTTC	CASSSMGLYNEQFF
TRBV7-2	TRBJ1-5	.	few	TGTGCCAGCAGCACACTCTTGTTGCCACGGCCCCAGCATTTT	CASSTLLLPRPQHF
TRBV7-2	TRBJ1-6	.	.	TGTGCCAGCAGCTTAGTGTCTGGCAGGGTGAATTCACCCCTCCACTTT	CASSLVSGRVNSPLHF
TRBV24-1	TRBJ2-3	TRBD1	.	TGTGCCACCAGTGAAGACGCCCGGGACAGGACAGGCAGAGATACGCAGTATTTT	CATSEDARDRTGRDTQYF
TRBV5-1	TRBJ1-1	.	few	TGCGCCAGCAGCGCCGGGACTCTTGGGTTAAACACTGAAGCTTTCTTT	CASSAGTLGLNTEAFF
TRBV20-1	TRBJ2-5	TRBD2	few	TGCAGTGCTAGAGAAGGCAGCGGGGGGGCACAAGAGACCCAGTACTTC	CSAREGSGGAQETQYF
TRBV11-2	TRBJ2-3	TRBD2	few	TGTGCCAGCAGCTTACAGCGGGGGGGCGTGTATACGCAGTATTTT	CASSLQRGGVYTQYF
TRBV7-9	TRBJ1-2	.	.	TGTGCCAGCAGCTTATATCTGGCCTATGGCTACACCTTC	CASSLYLAYGYTF
TRBV5-1	TRBJ1-3	.	.	TGCGCCAGCAGCTTAACGGCAGGAGAAGGAAACACCATATATTTT	CASSLTAGEGNTIYF
TRBV10-2	TRBJ1-4	.	.	TGCGCCAGCAGTGATTCGCAGACAACTAATGAAAAACTGTTTTTT	CASSDSQTTNEKLFF
TRBV2	TRBJ1-5	.	.	TGTGCCAGCAGTTCTACAGGGACTCGTCAGCCCCAGCATTTT	CASSSTGTRQPQHF
TRBV25-1	TRBJ2-5	TRBD2	many	TGTGCCAGCAGTGACGGGGCTAGCGGGGGGCCGGGGGAGACCCAGTACTTC	CASSDGASGGPGETQYF
TRBV29-1	TRBJ2-2	.	.	TGCAGCGTTGAAATCCCAACCGGGGAGCTGTTTTTT	CSVEIPTGELFF
TRBV20-1	TRBJ1-2	TRBD1	few	TGCAGTGCGCGGGACAGGGTTCTATGGGGCTACACCTTC	CSARDRVLWGYTF
TRBV27	TRBJ1-1	.	few	TGTGCCAGCAGTTTTATCCCGAGGGCTGAAGCTTTCTTT	CASSFIPRAEAFF
TRBV5-6	TRBJ1-5	.	.	TGTGCCAGCAGCCACAAGTATAGCAATCAGCCCCAGCATTTT	CASSHKYSNQPQHF
TRBV7-9	TRBJ2-2	TRBD1	few	TGTGCCAGCGCGGACAGGGCCTACACCGGGGAGCTGTTTTTT	CASADRAYTGELFF
TRBV5-6	TRBJ2-3	.	few	TGTGCCAGCGGTACTAGCACTACTGATACGCAGTATTTT	CASGTSTTDTQYF
TRBV7-2	TRBJ2-3	.	few	TGTGCCAGCAGCGCTCTACCGGGCAACACAGATACGCAGTATTTT	CASSALPGNTDTQYF
TRBV6-5	TRBJ1-6	TRBD1	.	TGTGCCAGCAGTCCGAGGACAGGCCTTGAATCCCTCCACTTT	CASSPRTGLESLHF
TRBV5-6	TRBJ1-5	.	.	TGTGCCAGCAGCTTGTCGTGGTATAGCAATCAGCCCCAGCATTTT	CASSLSWYSNQPQHF
TRBV4-1	TRBJ1-6	TRBD1	few	TGCGCCAGCAGCCCACAGAGGGGGCGCGGGTCACCCCTCCACTTT	CASSPQRGRGSPLHF
TRBV10-3	TRBJ2-2	.	.	TGTGCCACCTACTCTAGACCGGGGGAGCTGTTTTTT	CATYSRPGELFF
TRBV5-5	TRBJ2-3	TRBD1	many	TGTGCCACCGGGACAGGGAATGGCGCAGATACGCAGTATTTT	CATGTGNGADTQYF
TRBV4-3	TRBJ2-7	.	few	TGCGCCAGCAGCCAAGAGACTACTATTTACGAGCAGTACTTC	CASSQETTIYEQYF
TRBV5-1	TRBJ2-7	.	.	TGCGCCAGCAGCACCGAGGCACGCTCCTCCTACGAGCAGTACTTC	CASSTEARSSYEQYF
TRBV20-1	TRBJ1-5	TRBD1	few	TGCAGTGGAGCAGGGGGCTTGGGAAATCAGCCCCAGCATTTT	CSGAGGLGNQPQHF
TRBV2	TRBJ1-5	.	.	TGTGCCAGCAGTGGCGGGACATGGGGTCAGCCCCAGCATTTT	CASSGGTWGQPQHF
TRBV29-1	TRBJ2-3	.	few	TGCAGCGTTGCCCCCGGTGCTAGCACAGATACGCAGTATTTT	CSVAPGASTDTQYF
TRBV7-3	TRBJ1-2	.	few	TGTGCCAGCGGCCGCGGGGGGTTGAGCTACACCTTC	CASGRGGLSYTF
TRBV20-1	TRBJ2-3	.	.	TGCAGTGCTAGAGATTTTGGGGGAATGACAGATACGCAGTATTTT	CSARDFGGMTDTQYF
TRBV28	TRBJ2-3	.	few	TGTGCCAGCAGAAGGGGGGGGTTACGCACAGATACGCAGTATTTT	CASRRGGLRTDTQYF
TRBV20-1	TRBJ2-5	TRBD1	.	TGCAGTCCAGGACAGGGCGCACAGACCCAGTACTTC	CSPGQGAQTQYF
TRBV5-1	TRBJ2-7	TRBD1	.	TGCGCCAGCATGGGACAGGGCCCCTACGAGCAGTACTTC	CASMGQGPYEQYF